The next 31 T cell receptor beta chains were all read from a single sample in a study of shared clonotypes between healthy human individuals. The table came from immunoSEQ multiplex PCR; TCRdb's copy has only in-frame clones and leaves some out. Counted here are about 2.3 million clones, approximately 95% occurring once; the ten biggest clones make up 0.39%. Sequenced input: naive CD4+ T cells from PBMCs. Subset: CD45RA+ positively selected. All receptors come from a man between 18 and 29 years old in good health. Some clones in this sample may be carry-over from other donors' samples.

This clone was detected only a few times. Other DNA variants within this sample encode the same CDR3. The chain links TRBV18 to TRBJ1-1; TRBD1 might be the D (6 bases). Germline-derived CDR1 and CDR2 are KGHSH and LQKENI. The germline V and J ends were trimmed by 2 bases and 3 bases, with 7 bases remaining between them. The CDR3 has 13 residues. The CDR3 DNA sequence: TGTGCCAGCTCACCATACAGGGACACTGAAGCTTTCTTT. It specifies CASSPYRDTEAFF.

The V and J genes are TRBV28 and TRBJ1-1; maybe TRBD1 (5 bases). V was shortened by 2 bases and J by 8 bases, with 24 bases between the two germline ends. The CDR3 loop spans 17 amino acids. CDR1 and CDR2 from the germline V gene are MDHEN and SYDVKM. CDR3 nucleotide sequence: TGTGCCAGCAGTTTAATATCGGGGGAATTAGGTTTCTTAGAAGCTTTCTTT. This codes for CASSLISGELGFLEAFF.

The CDR3: CAINLASSNTGELFF. CDR3 in DNA: TGTGCCATCAACCTAGCGAGTTCGAACACCGGGGAGCTGTTTTTT. This chain joins TRBV10-3 and TRBJ2-2; a weak D match, TRBD2 (6 bases). The CDR3 spans 15 residues. Germline CDR1 ENHRY, CDR2 SYGVKD. V shed 7 bases and J shed 0 bases, with 12 bases lying between them.

The chain is built from TRBV5-1 and TRBJ1-3; 7 bases are shared with TRBD1. CDR1 is SGHRS and CDR2 is YFSETQ in the germline V gene. This CDR3 is built from 16 residues. Germline trimming cut 2 bases from V and 3 bases from J; bases unmatched to any gene: 8. CDR3 nucleotides: TGCGCCAGCAGCTTAACCGGGACAGCCTATGGAAACACCATATATTTT. Translation gives CASSLTGTAYGNTIYF.

This clone was seen just once. The chain carries TRBV19 and TRBJ1-1; D might be TRBD1 (5 bases). CDR1 LNHDA and CDR2 SQIVND come from the germline V gene (reference sequence). V was cut by 7 bases and J by 4 bases, with 19 bases left in between. The CDR3 runs 15 residues. CDR3 nucleotides: TGTGCCAGTACCCCGATGAGGGCGGGGGTCACTGAAGCTTTCTTT. Amino acids: CASTPMRAGVTEAFF.

On this clone: Within the sample, other DNA sequences also encode this same CDR3. The chain carries TRBV15 and TRBJ1-2; D is undetermined. Trimming stripped 0 bases from V and 4 bases from J, with 6 bases between. From germline, CDR1 is LNHNV and CDR2 YYDKDF (reference sequence). CDR3 length: 13 amino acids. The DNA of the CDR3 is TGTGCCACCAGCAGAGATAGGCTCTATGGCTACACCTTC. It specifies CATSRDRLYGYTF.

The chain is built from TRBV7-2 and TRBJ1-2; no clear D. The germline gives CDR1 SGHTA, CDR2 FQGNSA. The CDR3 is 13 residues long. With 4 bases removed from V and 5 bases from J, the gap between germline ends came to 11 bases. The CDR3: CASSYDPSYGYTF. The CDR3, as DNA: TGTGCCAGCAGCTACGACCCTTCTTATGGCTACACCTTC.

The chain has TRBV6-1 and TRBJ2-7; D may be TRBD1 or TRBD2 (6 bases each). Trimming removed 1 base at V and 3 bases at J, with 13 bases between. There are 15 residues in the CDR3. Per the germline V gene, CDR1 is MNHNS and CDR2 is SASEGT. Here the CDR3 reads CASSEGQGTLYEQYF. Written as DNA, the CDR3 is TGTGCCAGCAGTGAAGGGCAGGGGACTCTCTACGAGCAGTACTTC.

The chain couples TRBV2 to TRBJ2-1; D ambiguous. The V end was cut by 0 bases, the J end by 7 bases, with 10 bases between. The V gene's germline CDR1 is SNHLY and CDR2 FYNNEI. The CDR3 consists of 14 residues. The CDR3 region is CASSEALRENEQFF. The CDR3, as DNA: TGTGCCAGCAGTGAAGCTTTACGAGAGAATGAGCAGTTCTTC.

The chain employs TRBV4-1 and TRBJ2-1; perhaps TRBD2 as D (6 bases). The CDR3 is made up of 15 amino acids. Trimming stripped 5 bases from V and 0 bases from J, with 11 bases between. The V gene's germline CDR1 is MGHRA and CDR2 YSYEKL. This chain's CDR3 is CASSRSSGSYNEQFF. For the CDR3, the DNA is TGCGCCAGCAGCAGAAGTAGCGGCTCCTACAATGAGCAGTTCTTC.

The chain employs TRBV6-1 and TRBJ1-4; no firm D call. The CDR3 totals 16 residues. CDR1 MNHNS and CDR2 SASEGT come from the germline V gene. The V and J ends lost 2 bases and 0 bases respectively, with 10 bases between them. CDR3 in amino acids: CASSESFRATNEKLFF. CDR3 coding DNA: TGTGCCAGCAGTGAATCTTTTCGGGCAACTAATGAAAAACTGTTTTTT.

This clone was seen only once. The rearrangement joins TRBV7-3 to TRBJ2-5, with 8 bases aligning to TRBD1. V was clipped by 1 base and J by 7 bases; unmatched bases: 8. CDR1 is SGHTA, CDR2 FQGTGA, per germline. The CDR3 has 15 amino acids. DNA for the CDR3: TGTGCCAGCAGCTTAATGGGACAGGTAGATGGGACCCAGTACTTC. It codes for CASSLMGQVDGTQYF.

The J gene is TRBJ2-1, the V gene TRBV5-4; TRBD2 agrees at 11 bases. CDR1 and CDR2 from the germline V gene are SGHNT and YYREEE (reference sequence). The V and J ends lost 2 bases and 9 bases, in that order; junction bases with no gene match: 10. This CDR3 contains 16 residues. The CDR3 is CASSLKLAGALGEQFF. The CDR3 DNA reads as TGTGCCAGCAGCTTAAAACTAGCGGGAGCCTTAGGTGAGCAGTTCTTC.

The chain uses TRBV15 and TRBJ1-5, with 7 bases that match TRBD1. The CDR3 has 18 residues. Per the germline V gene, CDR1 is LNHNV and CDR2 is YYDKDF (reference sequence). V was clipped by 3 bases and J by 3 bases; unmatched bases: 14. This chain's CDR3 is CATSSGHMGDRSNQPQHF. In DNA form, the CDR3 reads TGTGCCACCAGCAGTGGACATATGGGGGACAGATCCAATCAGCCCCAGCATTTT.

This clone was detected once. The gene calls are TRBV6-6 and TRBJ2-7; the D gene is possibly TRBD1 (6 bases). The ends were cut back, 6 bases at V and 2 bases at J, with 17 bases in the middle. Germline lookup yields CDR1 MNHNY and CDR2 SVGAGI (reference sequence). The CDR3 covers 15 residues. The DNA for the CDR3 is TGTGCCAGCAGAGAGAGACAGGACTTAACCTACGAGCAGTACTTC. It yields the protein CASRERQDLTYEQYF.

This chain connects TRBV10-3 to TRBJ1-2, with no clear D. Germline CDR1 reads ENHRY; CDR2 reads SYGVKD. CDR3 size: 12 residues. V was clipped by 5 bases and J by 6 bases, with 10 bases between them. In DNA form, the CDR3 reads TGTGCCATCAGTTACGGGCAGCATGGCTACACCTTC. Amino acid sequence: CAISYGQHGYTF.

V usage is TRBV11-3 and J usage is TRBJ2-1; tentatively, D is TRBD2 (5 bases). This CDR3 has 15 amino acids. V dropped 0 bases and J dropped 5 bases, with 11 bases sitting between them. Germline loops: CDR1 SGHNT, CDR2 YENEEA. The CDR3 sequence is CASSLDLAPHNEQFF. As DNA, the CDR3 is TGTGCCAGCAGCTTAGATCTAGCCCCCCACAATGAGCAGTTCTTC.

The chain recombines TRBV7-9 with TRBJ2-3; D is unclear. CDR1 is SEHNR, CDR2 FQNEAQ, per germline (reference sequence). Trimming stripped 0 bases from V and 6 bases from J, with 7 bases between. The CDR3 is 13 amino acids. The CDR3 reads CASSLALFDTQYF. CDR3 coding DNA: TGTGCCAGCAGCTTAGCGCTGTTTGATACGCAGTATTTT.

This clone appeared a single time. The chain couples TRBV10-3 to TRBJ2-1, with TRBD1 as a possible D gene (7 bases). CDR3 length: 17 amino acids. Trimming shortened V by 11 bases and J by 0 bases, and 23 bases separated the two germline ends. Germline lookup yields CDR1 ENHRY and CDR2 SYGVKD. CDR3 in amino acids: CAAQTRGTGYSYNEQFF. DNA of the CDR3: TGTGCCGCGCAAACCAGGGGGACTGGCTACTCCTACAATGAGCAGTTCTTC.

About this clone itself: This sample also contains other DNA sequences that code for the same CDR3. V gene TRBV27 combines with J gene TRBJ1-2; possibly TRBD1 for D (5 bases). Trimming took 0 bases from V and 8 from J, leaving 13 bases between them. Germline V CDR1 and CDR2: MNHEY, SMNVEV (reference sequence). CDR3 size: 14 residues. The CDR3 DNA sequence: TGTGCCAGCAGTTTATCGGGCGGGGGTGGGGGCTACACCTTC. It specifies CASSLSGGGGGYTF.

The chain recombines TRBV5-1 with TRBJ2-7; TRBD1 matches 8 bases. V shed 4 bases, J shed 7 bases, and the junction held 7 bases outside the gene matches. This CDR3 is 13 amino acids long. Germline V gene sequence: CDR1 SGHRS, CDR2 YFSETQ. Here the CDR3 DNA reads TGCGCCAGCAGCCCCGGACAGGGTATGGAGCAGTACTTC. Translation: CASSPGQGMEQYF.

The rearrangement links TRBV30 to TRBJ1-6; possibly TRBD1 for D (5 bases). The germline V gene has CDR1 GTSNPN and CDR2 SVGIG (reference sequence). There are 14 residues in the CDR3. Trimming left V 7 bases short and J 3 bases short, with 13 bases between. The CDR3 nucleotides are TGTGCCTTGGGCAGGGCAGTCTATAATTCACCCCTCCACTTT. This sequence encodes CALGRAVYNSPLHF.

With regard to this clone: Different DNA sequences within this sample yield the same CDR3. The rearrangement uses TRBV5-8 and TRBJ2-4; no clear D gene. V gave up 0 bases and J gave up 0 bases, with 4 bases separating them. Germline assignment: CDR1 SGHTS and CDR2 YDEGEE. The CDR3 is 14 residues long. The CDR3 DNA reads TGTGCCAGCAGCTTGGTCCTAGCCAAAAACATTCAGTACTTC. Translation gives CASSLVLAKNIQYF.

The table lists this clone with a count of one. The chain is built from TRBV2 and TRBJ2-7, with D possibly TRBD2 on 5 matching bases. Germline V gene lookup returns CDR1 SNHLY and CDR2 FYNNEI. Trimming cost V 4 bases and J 6 bases, with 16 bases left between them. This CDR3 region has 14 residues. DNA of the CDR3: TGTGCCAGCAGTGTGGGGAGCGGATTGGCCGAGCAGTACTTC. Its protein product is CASSVGSGLAEQYF.

CDR3 DNA: TGTGCCAGCTCACCAAGAGGACTAGGGGACAATGAGCAGTTCTTC. It is translated as CASSPRGLGDNEQFF. The chain is built from TRBV18 and TRBJ2-1; 7 nucleotides agree with TRBD2. The germline V gene encodes CDR1 KGHSH and CDR2 LQKENI. This CDR3 has 15 amino acids. The junction had 6 bases not matched to a gene; V was cut back by 2 bases and J by 5 bases.

Notes on this clone: At the DNA level, this CDR3 is encoded by other sequences in the same sample as well. The V gene is TRBV18, the J gene TRBJ2-2; unclear D gene. V shed 3 bases and J shed 2 bases, with 4 bases lying between them. The germline CDR1 and CDR2 sequences are KGHSH and LQKENI. The CDR3 runs to 13 residues. The CDR3 loop reads CASSPGNTGELFF. CDR3 DNA sequence: TGTGCCAGCTCACCGGGTAACACCGGGGAGCTGTTTTTT. The variable domain in full, completed from reference TRBV18 and TRBJ2-2, reads NAGVMQNPRHLVRRRGQEARLRCSPMKGHSHVYWYRQLPEEGLKFMVYLQKENIIDESGMPKERFSAEFPKEGPSILRIQQVVRGDSAAYFCASSPGNTGELFFGEGSRLTVL.

The J gene is TRBJ2-1, the V gene TRBV7-9; 7 positions match TRBD2. The CDR3 length is 15 residues. The J segment lost 3 bases and the V segment lost 5 bases, leaving 7 bases of the junction unmatched. Germline CDR1 SEHNR, CDR2 FQNEAQ (reference sequence). CDR3 nucleotide sequence: TGTGCCAGCAGCGGGAGGGGTTGGTACTACAATGAGCAGTTCTTC. This sequence encodes CASSGRGWYYNEQFF.

The V call is TRBV7-9, the J call TRBJ1-2, with TRBD1 identical over 7 bases. The CDR3 contains 14 residues. The trim removed 6 bases at V and 8 bases at J, leaving 12 bases unmatched. Germline CDR1 and CDR2: SEHNR and FQNEAQ (reference sequence). The CDR3 reads CASRNSGTEGGYTF. The CDR3 DNA is TGTGCCAGCAGAAACTCCGGGACAGAGGGCGGCTACACCTTC.

The chain carries TRBV2 and TRBJ2-5; D might be TRBD1 (5 bases). V lost 3 bases and J 1 base, leaving 9 bases between the germline ends. The CDR3 contains 14 residues. Germline CDR1 SNHLY, CDR2 FYNNEI. CDR3 DNA: TGTGCCAGCAGTGACAGCAGGGTCCAAGAGACCCAGTACTTC. Translated: CASSDSRVQETQYF.

The chain uses TRBV11-1 and TRBJ1-2; 8 bases align to TRBD1. Trimming cost V 5 bases and J 7 bases; bases outside gene matches: 3. Germline values: CDR1 SGHAT, CDR2 FQDESV (reference sequence). The CDR3 has 12 amino acids. CDR3 sequence: CASSRGQGGYTF. As DNA, the CDR3 is TGTGCCAGCAGCCGTGGACAGGGTGGCTACACCTTC.

V and J are TRBV7-6 and TRBJ2-3; 9 positions match TRBD2. The CDR3 extends over 18 amino acids. With V trimmed by 1 base and J by 0 bases, 8 bases remained unmatched. CDR1 is SGHVS, CDR2 FNYEAQ, per germline. The CDR3 DNA follows: TGTGCCAGCAGCTTAGTATTAGCGGGGGCCACTAGCACAGATACGCAGTATTTT. Translated: CASSLVLAGATSTDTQYF.